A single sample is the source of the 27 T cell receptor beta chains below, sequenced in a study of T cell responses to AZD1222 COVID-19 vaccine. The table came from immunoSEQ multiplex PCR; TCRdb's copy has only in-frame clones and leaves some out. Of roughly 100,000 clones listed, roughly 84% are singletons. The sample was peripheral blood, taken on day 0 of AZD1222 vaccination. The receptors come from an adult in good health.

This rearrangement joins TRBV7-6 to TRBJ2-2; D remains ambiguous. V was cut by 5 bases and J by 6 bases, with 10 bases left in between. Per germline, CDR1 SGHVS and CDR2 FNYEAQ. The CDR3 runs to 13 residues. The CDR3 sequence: CASSPVGAGELFF. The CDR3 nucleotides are TGTGCCAGCAGCCCGGTCGGTGCCGGGGAGCTGTTTTTT.

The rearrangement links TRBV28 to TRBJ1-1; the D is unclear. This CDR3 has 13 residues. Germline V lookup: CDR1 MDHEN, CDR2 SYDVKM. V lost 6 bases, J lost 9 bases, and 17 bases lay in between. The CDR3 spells CASSLSDVLKAFF. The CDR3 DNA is TGTGCCAGCAGCCTCTCGGACGTTCTTAAAGCTTTCTTT.

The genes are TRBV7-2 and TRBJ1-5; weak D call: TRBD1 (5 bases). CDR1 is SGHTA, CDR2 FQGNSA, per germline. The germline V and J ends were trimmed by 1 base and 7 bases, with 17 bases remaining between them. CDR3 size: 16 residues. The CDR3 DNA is TGTGCCAGCAGCTTAGACTGGGGCCGCTTAAGGCAGCCCCAGCATTTT. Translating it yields CASSLDWGRLRQPQHF.

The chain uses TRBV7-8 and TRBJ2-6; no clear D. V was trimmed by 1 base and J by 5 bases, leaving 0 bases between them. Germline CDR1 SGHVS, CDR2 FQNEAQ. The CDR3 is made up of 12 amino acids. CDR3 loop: CASSLGANVLTF. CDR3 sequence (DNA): TGTGCCAGCAGCTTAGGGGCCAACGTCCTGACTTTC.

CDR3 in amino acids: CASSLDGGGQFF. Here the CDR3 DNA reads TGCGCCAGCAGCTTGGACGGGGGAGGGCAGTTCTTC. This chain joins TRBV5-1 and TRBJ2-1; a weak D match, TRBD2 (6 bases). The V gene lost 0 bases and the J gene lost 12 bases, with 10 bases spanning the gap. The CDR3 is 12 residues long. The germline V gene has CDR1 SGHRS and CDR2 YFSETQ.

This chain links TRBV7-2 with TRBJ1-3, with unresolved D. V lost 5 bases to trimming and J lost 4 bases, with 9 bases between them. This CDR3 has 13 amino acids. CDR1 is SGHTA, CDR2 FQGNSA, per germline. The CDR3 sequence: CASSPGTGNTIYF. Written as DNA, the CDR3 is TGTGCCAGCAGCCCGGGCACCGGAAACACCATATATTTT.

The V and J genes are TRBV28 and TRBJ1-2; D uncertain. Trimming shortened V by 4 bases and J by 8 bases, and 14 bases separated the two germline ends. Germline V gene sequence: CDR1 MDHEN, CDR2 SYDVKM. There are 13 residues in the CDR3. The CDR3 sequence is CASSSPRNRGYTF. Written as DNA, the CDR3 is TGTGCCAGCAGTTCCCCCAGGAATCGGGGCTACACCTTC.

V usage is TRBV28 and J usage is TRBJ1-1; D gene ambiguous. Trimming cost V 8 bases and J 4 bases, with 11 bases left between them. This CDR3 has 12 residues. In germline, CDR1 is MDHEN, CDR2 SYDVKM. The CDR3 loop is CASCVLSTEAFF. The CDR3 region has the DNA TGTGCCAGCTGCGTGTTGAGCACTGAAGCTTTCTTT.

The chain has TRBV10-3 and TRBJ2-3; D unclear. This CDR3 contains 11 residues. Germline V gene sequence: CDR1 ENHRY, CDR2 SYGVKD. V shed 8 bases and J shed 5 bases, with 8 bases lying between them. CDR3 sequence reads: CAIANGDTQYF. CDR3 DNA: TGTGCCATCGCGAACGGAGATACGCAGTATTTT.

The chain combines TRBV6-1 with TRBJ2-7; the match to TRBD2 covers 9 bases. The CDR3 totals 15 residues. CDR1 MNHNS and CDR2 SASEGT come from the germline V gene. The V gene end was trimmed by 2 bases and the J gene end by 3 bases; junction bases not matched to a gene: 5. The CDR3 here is CASSETLAGVYEQYF. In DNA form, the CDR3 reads TGTGCCAGCAGTGAAACACTAGCGGGTGTCTACGAGCAGTACTTC.

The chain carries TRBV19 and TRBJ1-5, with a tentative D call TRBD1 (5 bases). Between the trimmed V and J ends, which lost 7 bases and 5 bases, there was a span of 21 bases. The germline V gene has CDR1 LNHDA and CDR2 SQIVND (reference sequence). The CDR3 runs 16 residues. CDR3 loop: CASNRQRDATYQPQHF. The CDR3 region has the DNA TGTGCCAGTAATAGACAGCGCGATGCCACCTATCAGCCCCAGCATTTT.

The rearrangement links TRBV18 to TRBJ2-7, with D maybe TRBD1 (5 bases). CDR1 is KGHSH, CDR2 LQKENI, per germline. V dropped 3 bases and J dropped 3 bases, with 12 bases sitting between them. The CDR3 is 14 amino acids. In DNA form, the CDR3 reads TGTGCCAGCTCACCGAGTGCCAGGGTCTACGAGCAGTACGTC. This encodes CASSPSARVYEQYV.

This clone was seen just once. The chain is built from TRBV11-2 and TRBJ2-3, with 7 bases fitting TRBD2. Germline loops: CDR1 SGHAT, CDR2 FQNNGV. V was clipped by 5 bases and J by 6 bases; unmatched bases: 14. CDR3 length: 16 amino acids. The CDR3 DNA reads TGTGCCAGCAGCACTAACCCTAGCGGAGTAGGTGATACGCAGTATTTT. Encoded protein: CASSTNPSGVGDTQYF. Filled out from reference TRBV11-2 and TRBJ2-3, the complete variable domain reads EAGVAQSPRYKIIEKRQSVAFWCNPISGHATLYWYQQILGQGPKLLIQFQNNGVVDDSQLPKDRFSAERLKGVDSTLKIQPAKLEDSAVYLCASSTNPSGVGDTQYFGPGTRLTVL.

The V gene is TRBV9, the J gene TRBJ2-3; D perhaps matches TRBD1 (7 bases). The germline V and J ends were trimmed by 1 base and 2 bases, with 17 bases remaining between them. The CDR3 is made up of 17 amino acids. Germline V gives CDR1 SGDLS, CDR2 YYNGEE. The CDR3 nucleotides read TGTGCCAGCAGCGTAACTACGCGGGACAGATACACAGATACGCAGTATTTT. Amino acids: CASSVTTRDRYTDTQYF.

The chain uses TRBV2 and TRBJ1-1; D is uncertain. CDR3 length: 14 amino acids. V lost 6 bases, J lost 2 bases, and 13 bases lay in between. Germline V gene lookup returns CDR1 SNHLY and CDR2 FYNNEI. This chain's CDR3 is CASRAVTGNTEAFF. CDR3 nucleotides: TGTGCCAGCAGGGCCGTGACGGGCAACACTGAAGCTTTCTTT. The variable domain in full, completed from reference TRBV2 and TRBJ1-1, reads EPEVTQTPSHQVTQMGQEVILRCVPISNHLYFYWYRQILGQKVEFLVSFYNNEISEKSEIFDDQFSVERPDGSNFTLKIRSTKLEDSAMYFCASRAVTGNTEAFFGQGTRLTVV.

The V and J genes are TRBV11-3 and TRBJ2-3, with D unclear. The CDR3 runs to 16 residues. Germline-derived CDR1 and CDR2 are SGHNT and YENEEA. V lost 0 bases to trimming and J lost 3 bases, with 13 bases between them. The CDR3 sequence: CASSLDSGLATDTQYF. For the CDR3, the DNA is TGTGCCAGCAGCTTAGATTCCGGGCTCGCAACAGATACGCAGTATTTT.

The CDR3: CASSLNYGYTF. The CDR3 DNA reads TGTGCCAGCAGCTTGAACTATGGCTACACCTTC. The gene calls are TRBV7-2 and TRBJ1-2; D call uncertain. V was clipped by 3 bases and J by 2 bases, with 1 base between them. The germline V gene has CDR1 SGHTA and CDR2 FQGNSA. The CDR3 covers 11 residues.

The CDR3 DNA follows: TGTGCCAGCAGCAGGAGATCAGGGCGCTCCTACGAGCAGTACTTC. Its translation is CASSRRSGRSYEQYF. This sequence joins TRBV5-6 and TRBJ2-7, with D tentatively TRBD1 (5 bases). The germline V and J ends were trimmed by 4 bases and 0 bases, with 14 bases remaining between them. The CDR3 has 15 residues. In germline, CDR1 is SGHDT, CDR2 YYEEEE.

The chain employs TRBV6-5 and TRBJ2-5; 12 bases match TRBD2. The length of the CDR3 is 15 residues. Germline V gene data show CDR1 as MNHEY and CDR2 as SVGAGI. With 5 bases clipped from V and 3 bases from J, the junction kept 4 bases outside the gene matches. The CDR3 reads CASSPGLAGKETQYF. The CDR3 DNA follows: TGTGCCAGCAGTCCAGGACTAGCGGGGAAAGAGACCCAGTACTTC.

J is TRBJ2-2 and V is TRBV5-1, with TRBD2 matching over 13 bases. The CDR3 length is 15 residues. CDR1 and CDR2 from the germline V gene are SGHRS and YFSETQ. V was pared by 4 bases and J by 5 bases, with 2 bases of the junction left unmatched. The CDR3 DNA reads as TGCGCCAGCAGCGGACTAGCGGGGGATACCGGGGAGCTGTTTTTT. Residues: CASSGLAGDTGELFF.

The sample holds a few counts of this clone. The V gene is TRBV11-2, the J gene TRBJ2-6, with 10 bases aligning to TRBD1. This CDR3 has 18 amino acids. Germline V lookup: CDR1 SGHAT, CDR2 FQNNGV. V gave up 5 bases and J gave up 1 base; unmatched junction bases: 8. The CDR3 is CASSPRQGAWSGANVLTF. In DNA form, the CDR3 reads TGTGCCAGCAGCCCCAGACAGGGGGCTTGGTCTGGGGCCAACGTCCTGACTTTC.

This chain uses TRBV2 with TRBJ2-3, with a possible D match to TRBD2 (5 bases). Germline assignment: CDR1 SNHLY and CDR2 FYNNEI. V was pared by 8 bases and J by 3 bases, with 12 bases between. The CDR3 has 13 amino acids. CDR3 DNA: TGTGCCAGCTCTAGCAGTCGGACAGATACGCAGTATTTT. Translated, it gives CASSSSRTDTQYF.

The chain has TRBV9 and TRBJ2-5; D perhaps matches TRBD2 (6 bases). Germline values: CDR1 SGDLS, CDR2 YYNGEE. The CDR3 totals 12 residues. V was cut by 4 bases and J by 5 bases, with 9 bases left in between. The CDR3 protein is CASSLRGETQYF. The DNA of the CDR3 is TGTGCCAGCAGCTTACGGGGGGAGACCCAGTACTTC.

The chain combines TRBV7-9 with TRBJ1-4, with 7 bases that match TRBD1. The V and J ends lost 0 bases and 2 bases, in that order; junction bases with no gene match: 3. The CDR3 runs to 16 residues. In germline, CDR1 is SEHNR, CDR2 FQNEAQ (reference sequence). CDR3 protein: CASSLADRATNEKLFF. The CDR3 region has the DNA TGTGCCAGCAGCTTAGCAGACAGGGCGACTAATGAAAAACTGTTTTTT.

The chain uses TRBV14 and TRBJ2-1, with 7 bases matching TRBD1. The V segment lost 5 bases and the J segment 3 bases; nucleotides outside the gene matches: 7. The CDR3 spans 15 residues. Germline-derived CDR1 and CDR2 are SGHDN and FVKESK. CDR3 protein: CASSFLDRDYNEQFF. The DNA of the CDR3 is TGTGCCAGCAGCTTCCTAGACAGGGACTACAATGAGCAGTTCTTC.

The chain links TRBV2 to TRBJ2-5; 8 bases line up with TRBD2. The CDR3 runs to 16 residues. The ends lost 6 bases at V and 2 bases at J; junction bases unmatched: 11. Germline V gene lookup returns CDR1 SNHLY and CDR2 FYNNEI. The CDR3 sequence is CASRELLAGGQETQYF. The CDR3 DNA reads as TGTGCCAGCAGGGAGTTGCTAGCGGGTGGGCAAGAGACCCAGTACTTC.

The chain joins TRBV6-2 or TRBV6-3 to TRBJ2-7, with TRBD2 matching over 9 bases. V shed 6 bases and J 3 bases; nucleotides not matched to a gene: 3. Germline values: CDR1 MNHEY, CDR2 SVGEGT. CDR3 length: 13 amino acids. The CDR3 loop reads CASRPSGVYEQYV. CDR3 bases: TGTGCCAGCAGACCTAGCGGGGTCTACGAGCAGTACGTC.